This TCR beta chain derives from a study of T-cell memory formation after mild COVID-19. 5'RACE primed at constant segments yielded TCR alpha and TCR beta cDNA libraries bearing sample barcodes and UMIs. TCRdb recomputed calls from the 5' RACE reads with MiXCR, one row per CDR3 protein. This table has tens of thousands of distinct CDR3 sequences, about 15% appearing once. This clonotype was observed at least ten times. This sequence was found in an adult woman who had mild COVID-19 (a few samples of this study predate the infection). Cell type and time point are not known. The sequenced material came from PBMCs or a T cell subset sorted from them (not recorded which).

The CDR3 sequence: CSAGTSQSSYNEQFF. CDR3 DNA sequence: TGCAGTGCTGGGACTAGCCAGAGCTCCTACAATGAGCAGTTCTTC. The rearrangement joins TRBV20-1 to TRBJ2-1; 9 positions agree with TRBD2. Trimming at V came to 5 bases and at J to 0 bases, leaving 5 bases not matched to a gene. This CDR3 has 15 residues. Per germline, CDR1 DFQATT and CDR2 SNEGSKA (reference sequence).